The 22 T cell receptor beta chains in this list originate from one sample, sequenced in a study of blood T cell repertoires in COVID-19. Here immunoSEQ multiplex PCR was the method, and the copy in TCRdb shows in-frame clones only, minus some. The sample holds over 150,000 clones, roughly four fifths seen once. The sequenced sample was peripheral blood. The source of these receptors is a woman aged 55-69 years with COVID-19, enrolled during active disease.

This clone has more than one count but fewer than ten. The V gene is TRBV5-1, the J gene TRBJ2-2; a possible D gene is TRBD1 (6 bases). V was shortened by 0 bases and J by 7 bases, with 16 bases between the two germline ends. This CDR3 comprises 16 residues. Per germline, CDR1 SGHRS and CDR2 YFSETQ. The CDR3 loop is CASSLVMQGQGGELFF. CDR3 DNA: TGCGCCAGCAGCTTGGTCATGCAGGGGCAGGGCGGGGAGCTGTTTTTT.

This chain links TRBV6-1 with TRBJ1-5; D not resolved. Germline CDR1 MNHNS, CDR2 SASEGT. There are 15 residues in the CDR3. The germline V and J ends were trimmed by 3 bases and 1 base, with 10 bases remaining between them. CDR3 protein: CASSERNLSNQPQHF. CDR3 bases: TGTGCCAGCAGTGAGAGGAATTTAAGCAATCAGCCCCAGCATTTT.

At least ten counts were recorded for this clone. V is TRBV15 and J is TRBJ1-5; D gene unclear. Germline V lookup: CDR1 LNHNV, CDR2 YYDKDF (reference sequence). The germline V and J ends were trimmed by 4 bases and 6 bases, with 7 bases remaining between them. This CDR3 comprises 12 residues. The CDR3 here is CATSTGSQPQHF. CDR3 DNA: TGTGCCACCAGCACAGGTAGTCAGCCCCAGCATTTT.

The DNA of the CDR3 is TGTGCCAGCAGTGGCGGGGGTTTAACTAATGAAAAACTGTTTTTT. Protein sequence: CASSGGGLTNEKLFF. The chain couples TRBV25-1 to TRBJ1-4; possible D gene TRBD1, 5 bases. This CDR3 spans 15 amino acids. The germline V gene has CDR1 MGHDK and CDR2 SYGVNS. The V end lost 4 bases, the J end lost 1 base, and 10 bases lay between the germline ends. Together with reference TRBV25-1 and TRBJ1-4, the CDR3 gives the full variable domain: EADIYQTPRYLVIGTGKKITLECSQTMGHDKMYWYQQDPGMELHLIHYSYGVNSTEKGDLSSESTVSRIRTEHFPLTLESARPSHTSQYLCASSGGGLTNEKLFFGSGTQLSVL.

The CDR3 sequence: CASSRGRPGNEKLFF. The CDR3 nucleotides read TGTGCCAGTAGTAGAGGACGTCCGGGAAATGAAAAACTGTTTTTT. The chain employs TRBV19 and TRBJ1-4; no definite D call. Germline assignment: CDR1 LNHDA and CDR2 SQIVND (reference sequence). CDR3 length equals 15 residues. Trimming left V 4 bases short and J 5 bases short, with 14 bases between.

The rearrangement joins TRBV5-4 to TRBJ1-2; D perhaps matches TRBD1 (6 bases). The CDR3 has 13 amino acids. V dropped 4 bases and J dropped 2 bases, with 9 bases sitting between them. Germline values: CDR1 SGHNT, CDR2 YYREEE (reference sequence). The CDR3 DNA reads TGTGCCAGCAGCACCGGGACAAACTATGGCTACACCTTC. Residues: CASSTGTNYGYTF.

The rearrangement uses TRBV11-2 and TRBJ1-1; tentative D call: TRBD1 (5 bases). Germline V lookup: CDR1 SGHAT, CDR2 FQNNGV. With 2 bases removed from V and 7 bases from J, the gap between germline ends came to 17 bases. The CDR3 runs to 15 residues. The CDR3 coding sequence is TGTGCCAGCAGCTTAAAGGTCAGGAGTCAGGGTGAAGCTTTCTTT. Amino acid sequence: CASSLKVRSQGEAFF.

This clone was observed once. The V call is TRBV6-6, the J call TRBJ2-7; D possibly corresponds to TRBD2 (5 bases). V was cut by 7 bases and J by 0 bases, with 7 bases left in between. This CDR3 has 12 amino acids. Per germline, CDR1 MNHNY and CDR2 SVGAGI (reference sequence). DNA of the CDR3: TGTGCCAGCACCGGGGACTCCTACGAGCAGTACGTC. It is translated as CASTGDSYEQYV.

This chain uses TRBV5-1 with TRBJ1-4; the D is unclear. The V end lost 2 bases, the J end lost 0 bases, and 11 bases lay between the germline ends. The CDR3 has 16 amino acids. Germline CDR1 and CDR2: SGHRS and YFSETQ. Here the CDR3 reads CASSFAGYATNEKLFF. In DNA form, the CDR3 reads TGCGCCAGCAGCTTTGCGGGGTATGCAACTAATGAAAAACTGTTTTTT.

This clone occurred once. The chain joins TRBV20-1 to TRBJ1-2; possible D gene TRBD1, 6 bases. With 6 bases removed from V and 8 bases from J, the gap between germline ends came to 13 bases. Germline CDR1 is DFQATT and CDR2 is SNEGSKA (reference sequence). The CDR3 runs to 11 residues. CDR3 in DNA: TGCAGTGCCACCTCAGGGGTAGGCTACACCTTC. Its protein product is CSATSGVGYTF.

V is TRBV7-3 and J is TRBJ1-6, with 7 bases matching TRBD1. After removal of 5 bases from V and 4 bases from J, the junction contained 2 bases not matched to a gene. This CDR3 region has 14 residues. Germline V gene lookup returns CDR1 SGHTA and CDR2 FQGTGA. CDR3 in DNA: TGTGCCAGCAGCACAGGGGCTTATAATTCACCCCTCCACTTT. Amino acids: CASSTGAYNSPLHF.

The CDR3 sequence is CASTGKETQYF. CDR3 DNA sequence: TGTGCCAGCACAGGGAAAGAGACCCAGTACTTC. This sequence joins TRBV2 and TRBJ2-5; D might be TRBD1 (5 bases). Per the germline V gene, CDR1 is SNHLY and CDR2 is FYNNEI. The CDR3 covers 11 residues. Trimming stripped 7 bases from V and 3 bases from J, with 6 bases between.

Turning to this clone: Within the sample, other DNA sequences also encode this same CDR3. V gene TRBV29-1 combines with J gene TRBJ1-1; 10 bases line up with TRBD1. CDR3 length: 12 amino acids. Germline V gene lookup returns CDR1 SQVTM and CDR2 ANQGSEA. The V segment lost 7 bases and the J segment 2 bases; nucleotides outside the gene matches: 1. CDR3 sequence: CSGDRGNTEAFF. DNA of the CDR3: TGCAGCGGGGACAGGGGTAACACTGAAGCTTTCTTT.

The V call is TRBV19, the J call TRBJ1-1; no definite D call. V lost 6 bases, J lost 7 bases, and 12 bases lay in between. CDR1 is LNHDA and CDR2 is SQIVND in the germline V gene (reference sequence). This CDR3 is built from 12 residues. CDR3 DNA: TGTGCCAGTAGCCCATTTGGAGTTGAAGCTTTCTTT. Its protein is CASSPFGVEAFF.

V gene TRBV6-5 combines with J gene TRBJ2-3; 12 bases line up with TRBD2. V gave up 11 bases and J gave up 4 bases; unmatched junction bases: 10. The germline V gene has CDR1 MNHEY and CDR2 SVGAGI. The CDR3 totals 15 residues. As DNA, the CDR3 is TGTGCCGGCACCCCACTAGCGGGGGGCCCAGATACGCAGTATTTT. Translated: CAGTPLAGGPDTQYF.

The rearrangement links TRBV3-1 (or the pseudogene TRBV3-2) to TRBJ1-1; TRBD1 might be the D (6 bases). CDR1 is LGHDT and CDR2 is YNNKEL in the germline V gene (reference sequence). The CDR3 extends over 12 amino acids. V was trimmed by 3 bases and J by 10 bases, leaving 12 bases between them. As DNA, the CDR3 is TGTGCCAGCAGCCACCGGGACAATGGAGCTTTCTTT. As protein: CASSHRDNGAFF.

This chain connects TRBV11-2 to TRBJ1-1; 8 bases line up with TRBD1. The ends lost 5 bases at V and 6 bases at J; junction bases unmatched: 2. The CDR3 has 12 residues. Germline lookup yields CDR1 SGHAT and CDR2 FQNNGV. The CDR3 protein is CASSLDRAEAFF. CDR3 nucleotides: TGTGCCAGCAGCCTGGACAGGGCTGAAGCTTTCTTT.

The chain links TRBV5-4 to TRBJ2-2, with 7 bases lining up with TRBD2. V trimming: 4 bases; J trimming: 4 bases; junction bases outside the gene matches: 7. This CDR3 is built from 15 residues. From germline, CDR1 is SGHNT and CDR2 YYREEE (reference sequence). In DNA form, the CDR3 reads TGTGCCAGCAGCCATTCTCTAGCGGCCACCGGGGAGCTGTTTTTT. Its protein product is CASSHSLAATGELFF. Filled out from reference TRBV5-4 and TRBJ2-2, the complete variable domain reads ETGVTQSPTHLIKTRGQQVTLRCSSQSGHNTVSWYQQALGQGPQFIFQYYREEENGRGNFPPRFSGLQFPNYSSELNVNALELDDSALYLCASSHSLAATGELFFGEGSRLTVL.

Here the CDR3 reads CASSWTGNREQYF. The DNA for the CDR3 is TGTGCCAGCAGCTGGACAGGTAATCGGGAGCAGTACTTC. The chain carries TRBV5-8 and TRBJ2-7, with 7 positions matching TRBD1. Trimming cost V 3 bases and J 7 bases; bases outside gene matches: 7. The CDR3 extends over 13 amino acids. Germline CDR1 SGHTS, CDR2 YDEGEE. Drawing the rest from reference TRBV5-8 and TRBJ2-7, the complete variable domain is EAGVTQSPTHLIKTRGQQATLRCSPISGHTSVYWYQQALGLGLQFLLWYDEGEERNRGNFPPRFSGRQFPNYSSELNVNALELEDSALYLCASSWTGNREQYFGPGTRLTVT.

This clone turned up a few times. The sample has other DNA sequences that encode this CDR3 too. This CDR3 is CASSLGQGVGNEQFF. Here the CDR3 DNA reads TGTGCCAGCAGCTTAGGACAGGGGGTCGGCAATGAGCAGTTCTTC. V and J are TRBV7-9 and TRBJ2-1, with 9 nucleotides matching TRBD1. The germline gives CDR1 SEHNR, CDR2 FQNEAQ (reference sequence). V trimming: 1 base; J trimming: 6 bases; junction bases outside the gene matches: 4. The CDR3 length is 15 residues.

This clone was detected a few times. This chain connects TRBV30 to TRBJ1-4, with 7 bases matching TRBD1. Trimming at V came to 5 bases and at J to 2 bases, leaving 2 bases not matched to a gene. CDR3 size: 13 residues. From germline, CDR1 is GTSNPN and CDR2 SVGIG (reference sequence). CDR3 region: CAWAGGTNEKLFF. DNA of the CDR3: TGTGCCTGGGCAGGGGGGACTAATGAAAAACTGTTTTTT.

This clone was found a few times. The rearrangement joins TRBV27 to TRBJ1-6; D call uncertain. Germline assignment: CDR1 MNHEY and CDR2 SMNVEV (reference sequence). V lost 5 bases and J lost 0, with 5 bases in between. The CDR3 is 14 amino acids. For the CDR3, the DNA is TGTGCCAGCAGTCCGTACTCCTATAATTCACCCCTCCACTTT. This sequence encodes CASSPYSYNSPLHF.